These T cell receptor beta chains were read from a single sample in a study of cytomegalovirus exposure and HLA in healthy donors. Assay used: immunoSEQ multiplex PCR; TCRdb lists only in-frame clones, some missing. The sample has more than 150,000 clones, roughly 87% seen once; the top ten hold roughly 0.23%. Sequenced sample: PBMCs. These receptors came from a girl less than two years old in good health and CMV-seronegative. Each CDR3 is given with its conserved first and last residue. The order of the fields is J gene, V gene, D gene, CDR3 DNA, CDR3 protein. The D gene is left open where the match is weak.

J gene: TRBJ2-7; V gene: TRBV5-4; D gene: TRBD2; CDR3 DNA: TGTGCCAGCAGCGTAGGGCTAGCGGGAGCCTACGAGCAGTACTTC; CDR3 protein: CASSVGLAGAYEQYF
J gene: TRBJ2-5; V gene: TRBV9; D gene: -; CDR3 DNA: TGTGCCAGCAGCGAGGGAGGGGGGGAGACCCAGTACTTC; CDR3 protein: CASSEGGGETQYF
J gene: TRBJ1-3; V gene: TRBV30; D gene: -; CDR3 DNA: TGTGCCTGGAGTGTACAGGGTGGAAACACCATATATTTT; CDR3 protein: CAWSVQGGNTIYF
J gene: TRBJ2-7; V gene: TRBV7-2; D gene: TRBD1; CDR3 DNA: TGTGCCAGCAGCCTCGGGACAGGCTACGAGCAGTACTTC; CDR3 protein: CASSLGTGYEQYF
J gene: TRBJ1-2; V gene: TRBV4-1; D gene: -; CDR3 DNA: TGCGCCAGCAGCCAGGAGGACTTTGATGGCTACACCTTC; CDR3 protein: CASSQEDFDGYTF
J gene: TRBJ2-7; V gene: TRBV15; D gene: TRBD2; CDR3 DNA: TGTGCCACCAGCAGACCCGATTGGGAGGGGTACGAGCAGTACTTC; CDR3 protein: CATSRPDWEGYEQYF
J gene: TRBJ1-4; V gene: TRBV6-7; D gene: -; CDR3 DNA: TGTGCCAGCAGTTACCAGATCAGGGGTCGGACCTATGCAACTAATGAAAAACTGTTTTTT; CDR3 protein: CASSYQIRGRTYATNEKLFF
J gene: TRBJ1-2; V gene: TRBV6-5; D gene: -; CDR3 DNA: TGTGCCAGCGGTACAGTGGGTAACTATGGCTACACCTTC; CDR3 protein: CASGTVGNYGYTF
J gene: TRBJ2-3; V gene: TRBV9; D gene: TRBD2; CDR3 DNA: TGTGCCAGCAGCACCCTAGCGGGGCCCTCCACAGATACGCAGTATTTT; CDR3 protein: CASSTLAGPSTDTQYF
J gene: TRBJ2-4; V gene: TRBV6-5; D gene: TRBD2; CDR3 DNA: TGTGCCAGCAGTTCACCGGGACTAGAAAACATTCAGTACTTC; CDR3 protein: CASSSPGLENIQYF
J gene: TRBJ2-7; V gene: TRBV4-1; D gene: -; CDR3 DNA: TGCGCCAGCAGCCCGGCCGATCAGGGGCAACACGAGCAGTACTTC; CDR3 protein: CASSPADQGQHEQYF
J gene: TRBJ1-3; V gene: TRBV6-6; D gene: TRBD1; CDR3 DNA: TGTGCCAGCAGTTATGGGGGACAGGTCTCTGGAAACACCATATATTTT; CDR3 protein: CASSYGGQVSGNTIYF
J gene: TRBJ2-2; V gene: TRBV5-1; D gene: -; CDR3 DNA: TGCGCCAGCAGCTTGGTCGGCGGGACGCTTATCAGCGGGGAGCTGTTTTTT; CDR3 protein: CASSLVGGTLISGELFF
J gene: TRBJ2-5; V gene: TRBV5-1; D gene: -; CDR3 DNA: TGCGCCAGCAAGGAAAGGTCTAGGGGAGAGACCCAGTACTTC; CDR3 protein: CASKERSRGETQYF
J gene: TRBJ2-7; V gene: TRBV27; D gene: TRBD1; CDR3 DNA: TGTGCCAGCAGTTTATCTCGGGGACAGATACCCTACGAGCAGTACTTC; CDR3 protein: CASSLSRGQIPYEQYF
J gene: TRBJ2-1; V gene: TRBV5-4; D gene: TRBD2; CDR3 DNA: TGTGCCAGCAGCCTCATAGCGGGATCCCGCTCCTACAATGAGCAGTTCTTC; CDR3 protein: CASSLIAGSRSYNEQFF
J gene: TRBJ2-7; V gene: TRBV7-9; D gene: -; CDR3 DNA: TGTGCCAGCAGCTTGGTGTTAGCTACAGGGCGGTACGAGCAGTACTTC; CDR3 protein: CASSLVLATGRYEQYF
J gene: TRBJ2-1; V gene: TRBV7-9; D gene: -; CDR3 DNA: TGTGCCAGCAGCTTAACGAGTTACAATGAGCAGTTCTTC; CDR3 protein: CASSLTSYNEQFF
J gene: TRBJ2-1; V gene: TRBV9; D gene: TRBD2; CDR3 DNA: TGTGCCAGCAGCGCCGACACTAGCGGGGGAGTGGATGAGCAGTTCTTC; CDR3 protein: CASSADTSGGVDEQFF
J gene: TRBJ2-3; V gene: TRBV29-1; D gene: TRBD2; CDR3 DNA: TGCAGCGTCGTCCCTCGACTAGCGGATACGCAGTATTTT; CDR3 protein: CSVVPRLADTQYF